Sequencing of this T cell receptor beta chain was carried out in a study of blood T cell repertoires in COVID-19. Turning to the study itself: Researchers got acute and convalescent COVID-19 samples from the United States, Italy and Spain. T cells, B-cell-depleted T cells, or PBMCs provided the cDNA or gDNA that served as material.

V lost 6 bases and J 11 bases, leaving 29 bases between the germline ends. This CDR3 is 17 amino acids long. The V gene's germline CDR1 is MNHEY and CDR2 SVGEGT. TCRdb's table, derived via immunoSEQ multiplex PCR, lists solely in-frame clones and lacks some. This table has roughly 190,000 clones, roughly 80% appearing once. The chain is built from TRBV6-2 or TRBV6-3 and TRBJ1-5, with D perhaps matching TRBD1 (6 bases). Sample: peripheral blood. This TCR derives from a woman in her forties or fifties with acute or convalescent COVID-19. CDR3 DNA sequence: TGTGCCAGCAGCCACGAAACGTTCACGGAAAAATACAGGGCCCAGCATTTT. Translation: CASSHETFTEKYRAQHF.